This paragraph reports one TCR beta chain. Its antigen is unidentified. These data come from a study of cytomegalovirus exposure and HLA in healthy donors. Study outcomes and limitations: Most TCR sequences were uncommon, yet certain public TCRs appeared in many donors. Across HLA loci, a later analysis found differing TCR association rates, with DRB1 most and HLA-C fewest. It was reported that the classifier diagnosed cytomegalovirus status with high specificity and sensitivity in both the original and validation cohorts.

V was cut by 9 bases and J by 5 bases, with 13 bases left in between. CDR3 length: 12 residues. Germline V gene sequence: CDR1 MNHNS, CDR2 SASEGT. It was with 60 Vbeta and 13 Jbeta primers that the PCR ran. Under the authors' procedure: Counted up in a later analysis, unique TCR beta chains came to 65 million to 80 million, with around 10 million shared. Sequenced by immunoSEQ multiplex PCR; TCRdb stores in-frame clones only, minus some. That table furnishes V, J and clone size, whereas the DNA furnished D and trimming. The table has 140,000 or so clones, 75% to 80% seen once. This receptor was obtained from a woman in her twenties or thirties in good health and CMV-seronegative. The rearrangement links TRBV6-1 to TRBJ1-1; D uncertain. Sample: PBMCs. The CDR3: CASNGFRTEAFF. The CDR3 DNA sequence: TGTGCCAGTAACGGGTTCCGAACTGAAGCTTTCTTT.